This TCR beta chain was captured by sequencing in a study of shared clonotypes between healthy human individuals (TCRdb year 2020). Context from the whole study: The cohort included a few men and a couple of women between 18 and 49 years of age. Libraries were prepared and TCR repertoires were sequenced by different laboratories using diverse techniques, in order to increase sequencing depth and limit assay-specific biases. For each donor, CD4 naive and CD4 memory were each run on three plates, CD8 naive on two plates, and CD8 memory on one plate. To estimate repertoire size and how much clonotype sharing occurs between individuals, the study deeply sequenced the blood TCR repertoires of roughly 5 healthy adults. Per donor, leukapheresis produced somewhere between about 0.94 and 10 billion PBMCs.

V is clipped by 7 bases and J by 3 bases, and the sequence between their germline boundaries is 9 bases long. From cysteine to phenylalanine, the CDR3 is 12 amino acids long. The kept DNA is CDR3 alone, 36 bases in frame from the first base. CDR1 and CDR2 are read off the germline V gene (reference sequence) as SEHNR and FQNEAQ. The donors were healthy, HIV-negative adults with no recently reported acute infections or vaccinations. All donors were Caucasian adults living in Nashville, Tennessee, USA. CD4+ T cells were enriched by magnetic negative selection, after which naive cells were positively selected on CD45RA and the negative fraction was taken as the memory subset. After blood collection by leukapheresis, PBMCs were isolated using Ficoll-Histopaque density gradient centrifugation and then cryopreserved in the vapor phase of liquid nitrogen. Analytical flow cytometry was used to check the purity and quantity of each magnetically sorted T cell population. Genomic DNA was isolated from every sorted fraction and measured by UV absorbance on a Nanodrop 2000c.

Study-level results and caveats: Naive subsets generally had larger estimated clonotype richness than memory subsets. Pairwise subsampling led to the expectation that sequencing depth would affect the degree of clonotype sharing among donors. Because the study included only a small number of donors, the genetic and exposure-history diversity represented was limited. Clonotypes shared by all four sorted-subset donors showed higher generation probabilities than non-shared clonotypes. Sampling was restricted to blood, and TCR repertoires in tissues likely differ from the TCR repertoires found in blood. Sharing across a few donors was observed for about 5% of naive CD4, 3% to 3.5% of naive CD8, 2.3% of memory CD4, and roughly 0.43% of memory CD8 clonotypes. Incomplete sequencing was indicated by rarefaction of sorted-subset datasets, despite the large sequencing depth.

In the case of this clone: No antigen is known for it. No quality values exist for individual bases; no much larger clone is one base distant.

TCR CDR3 regions were amplified from genomic DNA by multiplex PCR using the deep immunoSEQ assay. Extracted genomic DNA from each cell subset was distributed evenly across all wells of several immunoSEQ 96-well plates, and each plate was treated as a replicate. For sorted subsets, around 200 ng genomic DNA, equal to about 30,000 T cell genomes, was loaded into each replicate PCR. Purified libraries were quantified with a Qubit 3.0 fluorometer, sized on a Bioanalyzer 2100, and re-quantified with the KAPA Library Quantification kit. Every immunoSEQ 96-well plate was sequenced on a separate single-read 150-cycle Illumina NextSeq 550 flow cell. The original methods were these. The immunoSEQ output contained only junctional sequences without quality scores, so filtering could not match that applied to full-length reads. To assign V/J genes and CDR3, sequences were annotated using PyIR, a Python wrapper for IgBLAST v1.9, with IMGT germline references. Reads were removed for weak V/J assignments (E-value above 1e-6), missing CDR3, stop codons, out-of-frame junctions, or ambiguous translated residues. V3J clonotypes were defined as sequences sharing the same inferred V gene, J gene, and CDR3 amino acid sequence. Percentage overlap between repertoires was computed as shared unique clonotypes divided by the size of the smaller repertoire. Richness of each repertoire was evaluated using RTK rarefaction, the Chao1 estimator, and Recon v2.1 estimates of unobserved clonotypes. Generation probabilities for all TCRbeta clonotypes obtained by the gDNA method from a few donors were computed using OLGA. The immuneACCESS repertoire file appears here via TCRdb, limited to in-frame rearrangements. These files lack a portion of the clones; in checked studies, under half of the deficit traces to unresolved V genes, and the cause of the others is not known. The V and J calls and clone size were taken over from that table, and D and trimming were inferred from the DNA. Across this sample there are 2.5 million or so clones, with just over 90% seen only once. The ten biggest clones cover under 0.15% of the sample.

The TCR sequence derives from a man younger than 35 in good health. The rearrangement combines TRBV7-9 with TRBJ1-1, with a tentative D gene TRBD1 over 5 matching bases. Sequencing was performed on naive CD4+ T cells sorted from blood. What this sample's cell subset or site label stands for: CD45RA+ positively selected. For the CDR3, the sequence is CASNLGDTEAFF. The nucleotide sequence reads as follows: TGTGCCAGCAACCTAGGGGACACTGAAGCTTTCTTT.